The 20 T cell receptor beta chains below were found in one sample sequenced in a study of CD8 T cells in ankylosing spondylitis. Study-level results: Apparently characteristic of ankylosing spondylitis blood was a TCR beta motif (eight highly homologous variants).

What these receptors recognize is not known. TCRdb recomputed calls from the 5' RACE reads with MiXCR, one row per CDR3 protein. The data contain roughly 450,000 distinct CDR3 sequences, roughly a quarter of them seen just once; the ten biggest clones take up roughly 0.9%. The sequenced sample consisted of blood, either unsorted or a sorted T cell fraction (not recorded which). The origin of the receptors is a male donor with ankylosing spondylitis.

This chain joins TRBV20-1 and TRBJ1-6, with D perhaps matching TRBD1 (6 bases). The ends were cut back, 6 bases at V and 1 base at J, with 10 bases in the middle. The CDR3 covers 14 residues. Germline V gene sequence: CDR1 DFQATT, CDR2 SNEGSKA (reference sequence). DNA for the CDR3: TGCAGTGCCTTCGGACAGTCCTATAATTCACCCCTCCACTTT. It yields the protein CSAFGQSYNSPLHF.

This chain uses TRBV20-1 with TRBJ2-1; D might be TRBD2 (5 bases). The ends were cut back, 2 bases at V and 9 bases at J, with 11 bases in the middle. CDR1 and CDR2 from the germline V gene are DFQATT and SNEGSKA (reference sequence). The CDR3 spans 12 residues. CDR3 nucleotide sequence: TGCAGTGCTAGATTTCGTGGAGGTGAGCAGTTCTTC. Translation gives CSARFRGGEQFF.

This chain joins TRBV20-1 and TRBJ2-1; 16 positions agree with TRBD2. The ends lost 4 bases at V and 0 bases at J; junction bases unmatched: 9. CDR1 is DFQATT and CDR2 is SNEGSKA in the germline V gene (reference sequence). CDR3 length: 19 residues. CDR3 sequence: CSATPGLAGGHSSYNEQFF. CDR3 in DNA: TGCAGTGCTACACCGGGACTAGCGGGAGGGCATAGCTCCTACAATGAGCAGTTCTTC.

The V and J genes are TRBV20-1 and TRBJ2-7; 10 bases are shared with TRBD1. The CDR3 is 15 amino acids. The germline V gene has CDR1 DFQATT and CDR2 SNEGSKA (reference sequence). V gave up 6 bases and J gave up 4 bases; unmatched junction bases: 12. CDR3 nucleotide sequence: TGCAGTGCGAGACAGGGGGCAGGAGGGTCGTACGAGCAGTACTTC. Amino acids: CSARQGAGGSYEQYF.

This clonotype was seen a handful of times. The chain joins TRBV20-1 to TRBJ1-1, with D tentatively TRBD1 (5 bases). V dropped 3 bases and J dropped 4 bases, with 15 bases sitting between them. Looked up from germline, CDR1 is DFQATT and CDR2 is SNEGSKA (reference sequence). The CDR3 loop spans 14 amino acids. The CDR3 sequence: CSASAGQATTEAFF. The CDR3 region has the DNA TGCAGTGCTAGTGCGGGGCAGGCGACCACTGAAGCTTTCTTT.

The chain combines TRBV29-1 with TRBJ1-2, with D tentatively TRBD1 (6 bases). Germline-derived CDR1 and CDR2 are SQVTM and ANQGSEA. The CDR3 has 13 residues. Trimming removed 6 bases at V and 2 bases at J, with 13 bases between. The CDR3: CSVLGTPNYGYTF. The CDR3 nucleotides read TGCAGCGTCTTGGGGACACCCAACTATGGCTACACCTTC.

The CDR3 sequence is CASSLGLAQIGELFF. CDR3 bases: TGTGCCAGCAGTCTGGGACTAGCGCAAATCGGGGAGCTGTTTTTT. J is TRBJ2-2 and V is TRBV27, with 10 bases identical to TRBD2. This CDR3 is built from 15 residues. Germline CDR1 and CDR2: MNHEY and SMNVEV (reference sequence). The ends lost 5 bases at V and 7 bases at J; junction bases unmatched: 7.

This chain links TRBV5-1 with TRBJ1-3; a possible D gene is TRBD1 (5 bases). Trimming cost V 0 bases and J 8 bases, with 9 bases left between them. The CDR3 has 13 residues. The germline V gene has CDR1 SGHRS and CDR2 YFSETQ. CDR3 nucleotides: TGCGCCAGCAGCTTGGGGACACCGGACACCATATATTTT. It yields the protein CASSLGTPDTIYF.

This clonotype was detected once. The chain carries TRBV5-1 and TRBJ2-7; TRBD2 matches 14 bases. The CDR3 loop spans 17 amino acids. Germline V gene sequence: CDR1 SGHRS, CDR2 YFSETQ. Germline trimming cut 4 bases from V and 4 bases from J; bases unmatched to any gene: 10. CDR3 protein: CASSRRGLAGDQYEQYF. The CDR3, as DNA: TGCGCCAGCAGCCGACGGGGACTAGCGGGAGATCAGTACGAGCAGTACTTC.

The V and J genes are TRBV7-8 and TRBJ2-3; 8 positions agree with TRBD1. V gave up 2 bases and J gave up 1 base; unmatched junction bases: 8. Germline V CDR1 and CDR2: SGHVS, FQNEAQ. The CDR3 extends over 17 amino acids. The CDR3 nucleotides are TGTGCCAGCAGCTTACCGGGACAGGCGAAAGGCACAGATACGCAGTATTTT. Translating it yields CASSLPGQAKGTDTQYF.

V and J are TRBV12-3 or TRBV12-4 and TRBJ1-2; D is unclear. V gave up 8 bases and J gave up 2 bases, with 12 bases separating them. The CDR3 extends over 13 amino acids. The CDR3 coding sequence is TGTGCCAGCGGTAAGGGAACCAACTATGGCTACACCTTC. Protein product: CASGKGTNYGYTF.

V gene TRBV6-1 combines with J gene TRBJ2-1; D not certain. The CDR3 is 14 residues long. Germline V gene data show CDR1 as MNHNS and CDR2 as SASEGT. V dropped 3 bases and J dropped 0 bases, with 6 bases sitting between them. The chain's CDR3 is CASSEGTSYNEQFF. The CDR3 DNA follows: TGTGCCAGCAGTGAGGGCACCTCCTACAATGAGCAGTTCTTC.

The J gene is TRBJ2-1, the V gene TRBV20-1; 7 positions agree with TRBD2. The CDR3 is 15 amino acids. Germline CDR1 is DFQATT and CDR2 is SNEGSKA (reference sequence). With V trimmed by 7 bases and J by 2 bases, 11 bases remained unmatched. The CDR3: CSVILGGSTYNEQFF. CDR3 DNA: TGCAGTGTAATTTTAGGCGGGAGTACCTACAATGAGCAGTTCTTC.

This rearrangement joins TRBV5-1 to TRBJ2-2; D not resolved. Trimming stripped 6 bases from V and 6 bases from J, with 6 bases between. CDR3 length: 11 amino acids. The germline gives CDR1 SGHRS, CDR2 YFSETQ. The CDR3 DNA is TGCGCCAGCAAGGTAGCCGGGGAGCTGTTTTTT. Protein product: CASKVAGELFF.

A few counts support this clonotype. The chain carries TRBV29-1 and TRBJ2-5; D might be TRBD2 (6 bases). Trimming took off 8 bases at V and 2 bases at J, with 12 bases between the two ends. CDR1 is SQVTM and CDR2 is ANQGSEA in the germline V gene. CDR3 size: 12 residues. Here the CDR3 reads CSSRAGQETQYF. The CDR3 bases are TGCAGCTCTCGGGCGGGGCAAGAGACCCAGTACTTC.

As DNA, the CDR3 is TGTGCCAGCAGCTGGACGGTAAGCTCCTACAATGAGCAGTTCTTC. This encodes CASSWTVSSYNEQFF. This sequence joins TRBV7-6 and TRBJ2-1; no reliable D call. This CDR3 is built from 15 residues. Looked up from germline, CDR1 is SGHVS and CDR2 is FNYEAQ. The germline V and J ends were trimmed by 4 bases and 0 bases, with 10 bases remaining between them. The complete variable domain, with remaining parts taken from reference TRBV7-6 and TRBJ2-1, reads GAGVSQSPRYKVTKRGQDVALRCDPISGHVSLYWYRQALGQGPEFLTYFNYEAQQDKSGLPNDRFSAERPEGSISTLTIQRTEQRDSAMYRCASSWTVSSYNEQFFGPGTRLTVL.

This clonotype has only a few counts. The CDR3 coding sequence is TGCAGTCTGTCGGCAGGCCGCTCCTACAATGAGCAGTTCTTC. Translating it yields CSLSAGRSYNEQFF. The V and J genes are TRBV29-1 and TRBJ2-1; no definite D call. Germline V lookup: CDR1 SQVTM, CDR2 ANQGSEA. The CDR3 loop spans 14 amino acids.

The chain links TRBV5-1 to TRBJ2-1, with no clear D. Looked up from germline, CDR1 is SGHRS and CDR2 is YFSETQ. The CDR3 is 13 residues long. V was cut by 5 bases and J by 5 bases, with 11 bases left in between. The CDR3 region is CASRTRLDNEQFF. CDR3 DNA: TGCGCCAGCAGGACCAGACTGGACAATGAGCAGTTCTTC.

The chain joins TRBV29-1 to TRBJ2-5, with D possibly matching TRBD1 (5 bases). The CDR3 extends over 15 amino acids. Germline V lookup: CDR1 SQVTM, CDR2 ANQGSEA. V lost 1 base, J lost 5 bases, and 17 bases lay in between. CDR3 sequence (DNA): TGCAGCGTTGAAGCCCAAGCGCCAAAGGGGGAGACCCAGTACTTC. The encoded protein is CSVEAQAPKGETQYF.

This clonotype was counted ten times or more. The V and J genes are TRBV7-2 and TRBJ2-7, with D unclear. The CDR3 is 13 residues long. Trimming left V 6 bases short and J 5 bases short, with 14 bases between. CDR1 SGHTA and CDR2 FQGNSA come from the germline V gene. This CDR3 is CASRLMAGNEQYF. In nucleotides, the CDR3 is TGTGCCAGCAGGCTCATGGCAGGTAACGAGCAGTACTTC.